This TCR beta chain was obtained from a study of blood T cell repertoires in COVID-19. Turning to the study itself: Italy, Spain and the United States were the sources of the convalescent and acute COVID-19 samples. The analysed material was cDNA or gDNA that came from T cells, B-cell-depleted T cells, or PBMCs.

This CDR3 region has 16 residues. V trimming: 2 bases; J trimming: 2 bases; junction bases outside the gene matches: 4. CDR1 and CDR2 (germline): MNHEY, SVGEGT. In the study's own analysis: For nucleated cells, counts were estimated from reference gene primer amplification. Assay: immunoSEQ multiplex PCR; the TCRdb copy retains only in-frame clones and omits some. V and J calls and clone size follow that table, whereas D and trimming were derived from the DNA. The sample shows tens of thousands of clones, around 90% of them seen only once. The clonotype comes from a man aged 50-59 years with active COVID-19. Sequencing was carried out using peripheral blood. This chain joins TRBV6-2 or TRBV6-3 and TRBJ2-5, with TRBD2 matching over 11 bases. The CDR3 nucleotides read TGTGCCAGCAGTTACGGGACTAGCGGACTGCAAGAGACCCAGTACTTC. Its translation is CASSYGTSGLQETQYF.